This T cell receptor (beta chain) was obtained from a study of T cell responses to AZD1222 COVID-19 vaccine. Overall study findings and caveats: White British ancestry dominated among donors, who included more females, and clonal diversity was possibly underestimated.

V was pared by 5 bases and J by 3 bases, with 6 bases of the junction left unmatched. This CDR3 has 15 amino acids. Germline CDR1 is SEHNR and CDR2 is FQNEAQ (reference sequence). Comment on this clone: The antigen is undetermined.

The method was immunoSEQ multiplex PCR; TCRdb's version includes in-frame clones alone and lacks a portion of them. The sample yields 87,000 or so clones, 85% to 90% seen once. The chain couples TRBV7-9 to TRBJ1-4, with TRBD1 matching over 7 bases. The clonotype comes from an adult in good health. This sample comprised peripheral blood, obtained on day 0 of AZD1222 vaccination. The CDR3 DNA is TGTGCCAGCAGCCTACGACAGGGATCTAATGAAAAACTGTTTTTT. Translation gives CASSLRQGSNEKLFF. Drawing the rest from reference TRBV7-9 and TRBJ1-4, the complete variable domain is DTGVSQNPRHKITKRGQNVTFRCDPISEHNRLYWYRQTLGQGPEFLTYFQNEAQLEKSRLLSDRFSAERPKGSFSTLEIQRTEQGDSAMYLCASSLRQGSNEKLFFGSGTQLSVL.